This is a list of T cell receptor beta chains from one sample in a study of beta chain features in type 1 diabetes. Sequencing used immunoSEQ multiplex PCR; TCRdb keeps in-frame clones, though not all of them. Of 850,000 to 900,000 clones in the sample, roughly 15% were seen once. Material for sequencing was naive CD4+ T cells from blood. Receptor source: a woman in her late teens or twenties in good health. Each CDR3 is given with its conserved first and last residue. A D gene is named only where the DNA matches it firmly. Clone size is given for some rows only: seen once, a few or many times, or a class if the clone is expanded.

clone_size	v_call	d_call	j_call	cdr3_aa	cdr3_nt
few	TRBV5-1	NA	TRBJ1-2	CASSTSQGTYGYTF	TGCGCCAGCAGCACCTCACAGGGAACCTATGGCTACACCTTC
NA	TRBV4-1	NA	TRBJ2-5	CASSQLAIGRETQYF	TGCGCCAGCAGCCAGCTAGCGATTGGACGAGAGACCCAGTACTTC
few	TRBV6-1	NA	TRBJ2-6	CASSEGAGSRLTF	TGTGCCAGCAGTGAAGGGGCGGGCAGTCGGCTGACTTTC
NA	TRBV4-3	NA	TRBJ2-7	CASSPARDSTYEQYF	TGCGCCAGCAGCCCAGCCCGTGACTCGACCTACGAGCAGTACTTC
NA	TRBV11-2	NA	TRBJ1-3	CASSLRYSSSGNTIYF	TGTGCCAGCAGCCTAAGATACTCGAGCTCTGGAAACACCATATATTTT
NA	TRBV9	NA	TRBJ1-2	CASSVEEGHQRGSNYGYTF	TGTGCCAGCAGCGTAGAGGAGGGACACCAAAGGGGTTCTAACTATGGCTACACCTTC
NA	TRBV25-1	NA	TRBJ1-4	CASSSGALGEKLFF	TGTGCCAGCAGTTCGGGGGCGCTGGGGGAAAAACTGTTTTTT
NA	TRBV5-1	TRBD1	TRBJ1-4	CASSFGTGGNEKLFF	TGCGCCAGCAGCTTCGGCACAGGGGGGAATGAAAAACTGTTTTTT
NA	TRBV2	NA	TRBJ2-3	CASIRGTFEGDTQYF	TGTGCCAGCATCCGGGGGACGTTTGAGGGGGATACGCAGTATTTT
few	TRBV6-1	NA	TRBJ1-2	CASSDSGREGYGYTF	TGTGCCAGCAGCGACAGCGGACGGGAGGGCTATGGCTACACCTTC
NA	TRBV25-1	TRBD1	TRBJ2-5	CASRDSGTGKERETQYF	TGTGCCAGCAGAGATTCCGGGACAGGGAAAGAGCGAGAGACCCAGTACTTC
few	TRBV14	NA	TRBJ2-1	CASRGRDGNNEQFF	TGTGCCAGCAGGGGTAGGGACGGAAACAATGAGCAGTTCTTC
NA	TRBV7-9	NA	TRBJ2-3	CASSLASSTDTQYF	TGTGCCAGCAGCTTAGCTAGCAGCACAGATACGCAGTATTTT
NA	TRBV7-2	NA	TRBJ2-3	CASSLLRLSGQYF	NA
NA	TRBV28	NA	TRBJ2-5	CASSLDRKTQYF	TGTGCCAGCAGTCTTGACCGTAAGACCCAGTACTTC
few	TRBV15	NA	TRBJ2-4	CATSRSLLAGAKNIQYF	TGTGCCACCAGCAGGAGTCTCCTAGCTGGGGCCAAAAACATTCAGTACTTC
NA	TRBV27	NA	TRBJ2-1	CASSFASYNEQFF	TGTGCCAGCAGTTTTGCCTCCTACAATGAGCAGTTCTTC
few	TRBV7-2	NA	TRBJ2-5	CASRLGPFKETQYF	TGTGCCAGCAGACTAGGGCCCTTCAAAGAGACCCAGTACTTC
NA	TRBV7-2	TRBD1	TRBJ1-1	CASSLAGGGSGTEAFF	TGTGCCAGCAGCTTAGCAGGGGGCGGCTCCGGCACTGAAGCTTTCTTT
few	TRBV2	TRBD1	TRBJ2-7	CASSGGQAYYEQYF	TGTGCCAGCAGTGGGGGACAGGCATACTACGAGCAGTACTTC
NA	TRBV7-2	NA	TRBJ2-7	CASSLVRQDEQYF	TGTGCCAGCAGCTTAGTGCGTCAGGACGAGCAGTACTTC
few	TRBV5-1	NA	TRBJ2-7	CASSHLDGAYEQYF	TGCGCCAGCAGCCATTTGGACGGCGCCTACGAGCAGTACTTC
NA	TRBV5-4	NA	TRBJ1-4	CASSQEGGDGKLFF	TGCGCCAGCAGCCAAGAGGGGGGAGATGGAAAACTGTTTTTT
few	TRBV6-5	NA	TRBJ1-1	CASSLGGLNTEAFF	TGTGCCAGCAGTCTCGGGGGTCTGAACACTGAAGCTTTCTTT
many	TRBV21-1	NA	TRBJ2-4	CASSPRDRRLPF	TGTGCCAGCAGCCCTCGGGACAGAAGACTACCCTTC
NA	TRBV6-6	NA	TRBJ1-1	CASRRANTEAFF	TGTGCCAGCAGAAGAGCGAACACTGAAGCTTTCTTT
few	TRBV9	TRBD1	TRBJ1-1	CASSGLQGAGTEAFF	TGTGCCAGCAGCGGACTACAGGGGGCGGGCACTGAAGCTTTCTTT
few	TRBV4-3	TRBD1	TRBJ1-6	CASSGLDREASPLHF	TGCGCCAGCAGCGGGTTAGACAGGGAGGCCTCACCCCTCCACTTT
few	TRBV7-2	NA	TRBJ2-7	CASSTRAGPSYEQYF	TGTGCCAGCAGCACTAGGGCGGGTCCCTCCTACGAGCAGTACTTC
few	TRBV6-6	NA	TRBJ2-7	CASTLGGFSYEQYF	TGTGCCAGCACCCTAGGGGGATTCTCCTACGAGCAGTACTTC
NA	TRBV10-3	NA	TRBJ2-1	CATLQGNEQFF	TGTGCCACCCTGCAGGGAAATGAGCAGTTCTTC
NA	TRBV4-2	TRBD2	TRBJ2-1	CASSHIQLAGGGSYNEQFF	TGTGCCAGCAGCCACATCCAACTAGCGGGGGGAGGCTCCTACAATGAGCAGTTCTTC
NA	TRBV9	TRBD2	TRBJ2-1	CASSPTPGLAGDNEQFF	TGTGCCAGCAGCCCTACTCCGGGACTAGCGGGAGACAATGAGCAGTTCTTC
NA	TRBV5-1	NA	TRBJ2-5	CASSLGVSGSGETQYF	TGCGCCAGCAGCTTGGGCGTTTCAGGGTCAGGGGAGACCCAGTACTTC
NA	TRBV7-3	NA	TRBJ1-1	CASSSDGGEAFF	TGTGCCAGCAGCTCTGACGGGGGTGAAGCTTTCTTT
NA	TRBV30	NA	TRBJ1-4	CAWRPEKAEKLFF	TGTGCCTGGAGACCCGAGAAGGCTGAAAAACTGTTTTTT
few	TRBV28	NA	TRBJ2-5	CASSPPQIQGQYF	TGTGCCAGCAGCCCCCCCCAGATCCAAGGCCAGTACTTC
few	TRBV28	NA	TRBJ1-1	CASSLWPATLNTEAFF	TGTGCCAGCAGTTTATGGCCAGCTACCTTGAACACTGAAGCTTTCTTT
NA	TRBV19	NA	TRBJ1-2	CASSANPLAAGQNGYTF	TGTGCCAGTAGTGCAAACCCTTTGGCGGCGGGACAAAATGGCTACACCTTC
NA	TRBV10-3	TRBD2	TRBJ2-3	CAIGGGRANTDTQYF	TGTGCCATCGGCGGCGGGAGGGCCAACACAGATACGCAGTATTTT
few	TRBV4-3	NA	TRBJ2-5	CASSQVPGGRETQYF	TGCGCCAGCAGCCAAGTTCCAGGCGGTAGAGAGACCCAGTACTTC
few	TRBV18	TRBD2	TRBJ2-3	CASSPALAGLDTQYF	TGTGCCAGCTCACCAGCACTAGCGGGCCTAGATACGCAGTATTTT
NA	TRBV6-1	NA	TRBJ1-5	CASSPGQSPNQPQHF	TGTGCCAGCAGTCCGGGACAAAGCCCGAATCAGCCCCAGCATTTT
NA	TRBV4-1	TRBD1	TRBJ2-7	CASSQLTGRYEQYF	TGCGCCAGCAGCCAGCTGACAGGGCGGTACGAGCAGTACTTC
NA	TRBV20-1	NA	TRBJ2-4	CSASTDRRVYF	TGCAGTGCTAGTACCGATCGGCGTGTCTACTTC
NA	TRBV10-3	NA	TRBJ2-5	CAISEEHLGTQYF	TGTGCCATCAGCGAAGAGCATTTGGGGACCCAGTACTTC
NA	TRBV7-9	TRBD1	TRBJ2-4	CASSLGQGVAKNIQYF	TGTGCCAGCAGCTTAGGACAGGGAGTAGCCAAAAACATTCAGTACTTC
NA	TRBV28	NA	TRBJ1-2	CASGQGNGYTF	TGTGCCAGCGGCCAGGGTAACGGCTACACCTTC
NA	TRBV10-3	TRBD1	TRBJ2-3	CAISESTGGTDTQYF	TGTGCCATCAGTGAGTCGACAGGGGGCACAGATACGCAGTATTTT
few	TRBV18	NA	TRBJ2-7	CASSSGVYEQYF	TGTGCCAGCTCCAGCGGTGTCTACGAGCAGTACTTC
few	TRBV11-2	TRBD2	TRBJ2-1	CASSFPGLGSYNEQFF	TGTGCCAGCAGCTTTCCGGGACTAGGCTCCTACAATGAGCAGTTCTTC
NA	TRBV25-1	TRBD1	TRBJ1-4	CASSETGFEKLFF	TGTGCCAGCAGTGAGACAGGGTTTGAAAAACTGTTTTTT
NA	TRBV19	NA	TRBJ2-2	CASSIDEAWAGELFF	TGTGCCAGTAGTATAGACGAAGCTTGGGCCGGGGAGCTGTTTTTT
NA	TRBV5-4	TRBD1	TRBJ2-1	CASSLGTGGFNNEQFF	TGTGCCAGCAGCTTGGGGACAGGGGGCTTTAACAATGAGCAGTTCTTC
NA	TRBV5-4	NA	TRBJ1-1	CASSQAYSMNTEAFF	TGTGCCAGCAGCCAAGCTTACTCGATGAACACTGAAGCTTTCTTT
few	TRBV19	NA	TRBJ1-5	CASSIGVWGSNQPQHF	TGTGCCAGTAGTATCGGCGTATGGGGGTCCAATCAGCCCCAGCATTTT
few	TRBV6-5	NA	TRBJ2-5	CASSDLQAAETQYF	TGTGCCAGCAGCGACCTTCAGGCGGCAGAGACCCAGTACTTC
NA	TRBV7-3	NA	TRBJ2-7	CASSLHPAAGYEQYF	TGTGCCAGCAGCCTCCACCCGGCGGCCGGGTACGAGCAGTACTTC
few	TRBV28	NA	TRBJ1-5	CASSLVRRGYQPQHF	TGTGCCAGCAGTTTAGTGCGTCGGGGATATCAGCCCCAGCATTTT
few	TRBV9	TRBD2	TRBJ2-3	CASSDRLAGVGTQYF	TGTGCCAGCAGCGACCGACTAGCGGGAGTGGGTACGCAGTATTTT